The next 30 T cell receptor beta chains were all read from a single sample in a study of cytomegalovirus exposure and HLA in healthy donors. PCR was performed using 60 Vbeta and 13 Jbeta primers. TCRdb keeps only in-frame clones here, not all; method: immunoSEQ multiplex PCR. The sample gives around 130,000 clones, 60% to 75% of which show up once; 5.8% is in the top ten. The material sequenced was PBMCs. The receptors were sampled from a woman aged 45 to 65 in good health and CMV-seropositive.

This chain connects TRBV27 to TRBJ2-5; possible D gene TRBD1, 7 bases. The germline CDR1 and CDR2 sequences are MNHEY and SMNVEV (reference sequence). Between the trimmed V and J ends, which lost 3 bases and 0 bases, there was a span of 20 bases. The CDR3 contains 18 residues. Here the CDR3 DNA reads TGTGCCAGCAGTTTCCCCGTCGGAGGGGGCCCCCACCAAGAGACCCAGTACTTC. Encoded protein: CASSFPVGGGPHQETQYF.

The rearrangement links TRBV11-3 to TRBJ2-6; D gene unclear. Per germline, CDR1 SGHNT and CDR2 YENEEA. The ends were cut back, 1 base at V and 0 bases at J, with 7 bases in the middle. There are 16 residues in the CDR3. CDR3 region: CASSLGRSSGANVLTF. DNA of the CDR3: TGTGCCAGCAGCTTAGGCAGGTCCTCTGGGGCCAACGTCCTGACTTTC.

The V and J genes are TRBV10-1 and TRBJ2-7; tentatively, D is TRBD2 (6 bases). Germline CDR1 is WNHNN and CDR2 is SYGVQD (reference sequence). V gave up 8 bases and J gave up 1 base, with 18 bases separating them. This CDR3 contains 15 residues. The CDR3 coding sequence is TGCGCCAGCCTCCCTCGGGAGAACCCGTCCTACGAGCAGTACTTC. This gives the protein CASLPRENPSYEQYF.

On this clone: Within the sample, other DNA sequences also encode this same CDR3. This sequence joins TRBV5-1 and TRBJ1-1; D not certain. The CDR3 totals 13 residues. V was shortened by 4 bases and J by 3 bases, with 10 bases between the two germline ends. The V gene's germline CDR1 is SGHRS and CDR2 YFSETQ. CDR3 sequence reads: CASSPGSYTEAFF. In DNA, the CDR3 is TGCGCCAGCAGCCCCGGGAGCTACACTGAAGCTTTCTTT. The whole variable domain, filled in from reference TRBV5-1 and TRBJ1-1, reads KAGVTQTPRYLIKTRGQQVTLSCSPISGHRSVSWYQQTPGQGLQFLFEYFSETQRNKGNFPGRFSGRQFSNSRSEMNVSTLELGDSALYLCASSPGSYTEAFFGQGTRLTVV.

This sequence joins TRBV19 and TRBJ1-2; the D gene is possibly TRBD1 (5 bases). Germline lookup yields CDR1 LNHDA and CDR2 SQIVND (reference sequence). With 8 bases removed from V and 3 bases from J, the gap between germline ends came to 13 bases. There are 13 residues in the CDR3. The CDR3 DNA is TGTGCCAGTGCTGACACAGGACACTATGGCTACACCTTC. This encodes CASADTGHYGYTF.

This clone was seen only once. The chain has TRBV6-5 and TRBJ2-3; D perhaps matches TRBD2 (6 bases). In germline, CDR1 is MNHEY, CDR2 SVGAGI. The CDR3 length is 15 residues. Trimming cost V 4 bases and J 8 bases, with 19 bases left between them. CDR3 protein: CASSSVGAGGATQYF. For the CDR3, the DNA is TGTGCCAGCAGTTCGGTCGGGGCCGGAGGGGCTACGCAGTATTTT.

The chain links TRBV15 to TRBJ1-5; D is unresolved. The CDR3 is 15 amino acids. The V and J ends lost 0 bases and 0 bases respectively, with 6 bases between them. The germline CDR1 and CDR2 sequences are LNHNV and YYDKDF (reference sequence). This CDR3 reads CATSRERSSNQPQHF. The CDR3 DNA is TGTGCCACCAGCAGAGAACGGAGTAGCAATCAGCCCCAGCATTTT. The full variable domain, with the rest looked up from reference TRBV15 and TRBJ1-5, is DAMVIQNPRYQVTQFGKPVTLSCSQTLNHNVMYWYQQKSSQAPKLLFHYYDKDFNNEADTPDNFQSRRPNTSFCFLDIRSPGLGDTAMYLCATSRERSSNQPQHFGDGTRLSIL.

The chain uses TRBV30 and TRBJ2-5; 9 bases match TRBD2. Looked up from germline, CDR1 is GTSNPN and CDR2 is SVGIG (reference sequence). V lost 1 base, J lost 6 bases, and 6 bases stayed unmatched. The CDR3 covers 14 residues. The chain's CDR3 is CAWSGPGTSKTQYF. Written as DNA, the CDR3 is TGTGCCTGGAGTGGCCCCGGGACTAGCAAGACCCAGTACTTC.

The CDR3 sequence: CASSGRGPYGYTF. The CDR3 nucleotides read TGTGCCAGCAGCGGGCGGGGGCCTTATGGCTACACCTTC. The chain is built from TRBV5-6 and TRBJ1-2, with D tentatively TRBD1 (6 bases). Trimming left V 4 bases short and J 5 bases short, with 12 bases between. The CDR3 spans 13 residues. Germline CDR1 reads SGHDT; CDR2 reads YYEEEE.

The chain links TRBV4-1 to TRBJ1-6, with D maybe TRBD1 (5 bases). V was shortened by 2 bases and J by 10 bases, with 12 bases between the two germline ends. This CDR3 comprises 14 residues. The V gene's germline CDR1 is MGHRA and CDR2 YSYEKL. The CDR3 spells CASSQQGQRSPLHF. The CDR3 coding sequence is TGCGCCAGCAGCCAACAGGGCCAAAGATCACCCCTCCACTTT.

The rearrangement links TRBV7-8 to TRBJ2-5, with TRBD2 as a possible D gene (7 bases). Trimming cost V 5 bases and J 4 bases, with 11 bases left between them. Germline values: CDR1 SGHVS, CDR2 FQNEAQ. There are 13 residues in the CDR3. Here the CDR3 reads CASSEGGRETQYF. In nucleotides, the CDR3 is TGTGCCAGCAGCGAGGGGGGGCGAGAGACCCAGTACTTC.

This clone was found once. The chain links TRBV7-2 to TRBJ2-7; TRBD2 might be the D (5 bases). V lost 4 bases, J lost 3 bases, and 16 bases lay in between. Germline assignment: CDR1 SGHTA and CDR2 FQGNSA. The CDR3 sequence is 15 residues long. As DNA, the CDR3 is TGTGCCAGCAGCTCCCCCTCCTTAGACTACTACGAGCAGTACTTC. Protein sequence: CASSSPSLDYYEQYF.

The gene calls are TRBV6-4 and TRBJ1-2; D is possibly TRBD1 (5 bases). Trimming took 5 bases from V and 11 from J, leaving 18 bases between them. There are 13 residues in the CDR3. CDR1 and CDR2 (germline): MRHNA, SNTAGT. For the CDR3, the DNA is TGTGCCAGCAGTTTTTGGGGTTCCCGGGGGTACACCTTC. Its translation: CASSFWGSRGYTF.

The chain is built from TRBV5-1 and TRBJ2-7; no reliable D call. V lost 0 bases to trimming and J lost 3 bases, with 7 bases between them. In germline, CDR1 is SGHRS, CDR2 YFSETQ. The CDR3 has 13 amino acids. The chain's CDR3 is CASSLGGDYEQYF. The CDR3, as DNA: TGCGCCAGCAGCTTGGGAGGAGACTACGAGCAGTACTTC.

This chain joins TRBV19 and TRBJ1-1, with 8 bases matching TRBD1. The CDR3 length is 13 residues. The germline V gene has CDR1 LNHDA and CDR2 SQIVND (reference sequence). V was pared by 5 bases and J by 5 bases, with 4 bases of the junction left unmatched. The CDR3 DNA reads TGTGCCAGTAGTGCCCGGACAGGGACTGAAGCTTTCTTT. Amino acid sequence: CASSARTGTEAFF. The variable domain in full, completed from reference TRBV19 and TRBJ1-1, reads DGGITQSPKYLFRKEGQNVTLSCEQNLNHDAMYWYRQDPGQGLRLIYYSQIVNDFQKGDIAEGYSVSREKKESFPLTVTSAQKNPTAFYLCASSARTGTEAFFGQGTRLTVV.

This clone has just one count. For the CDR3, the DNA is TGTGCCAGCAGTGAAGCAGGGGGACCCACAGATACGCAGTATTTT. It yields the protein CASSEAGGPTDTQYF. The chain recombines TRBV2 with TRBJ2-3, with D possibly matching TRBD1 (6 bases). Trimming took 0 bases from V and 2 from J, leaving 9 bases between them. The CDR3 spans 15 residues. The germline CDR1 and CDR2 sequences are SNHLY and FYNNEI.

Here the CDR3 reads CASRWNRGNEKLFF. DNA of the CDR3: TGTGCCAGCAGATGGAACAGGGGGAATGAAAAACTGTTTTTT. The J gene is TRBJ1-4, the V gene TRBV6-5; 8 nucleotides line up with TRBD1. Per germline, CDR1 MNHEY and CDR2 SVGAGI. Losses at the gene ends were 6 bases for V and 5 bases for J; bases not matched to a gene: 5. The CDR3 contains 14 residues.

This chain joins TRBV7-2 and TRBJ1-1, with unresolved D. V lost 2 bases and J lost 0, with 4 bases in between. CDR3 length: 13 amino acids. The germline CDR1 and CDR2 sequences are SGHTA and FQGNSA. The CDR3 sequence: CASSLRLNTEAFF. CDR3 DNA: TGTGCCAGCAGCTTACGGTTGAACACTGAAGCTTTCTTT. Variable domain in full (rest from reference TRBV7-2 and TRBJ1-1): GAGVSQSPSNKVTEKGKDVELRCDPISGHTALYWYRQSLGQGLEFLIYFQGNSAPDKSGLPSDRFSAERTGGSVSTLTIQRTQQEDSAVYLCASSLRLNTEAFFGQGTRLTVV.

The chain employs TRBV5-1 and TRBJ2-3, with D tentatively TRBD2 (6 bases). Trimming cost V 4 bases and J 5 bases, with 23 bases left between them. CDR1 and CDR2 (germline): SGHRS, YFSETQ. The CDR3 runs 17 residues. CDR3 nucleotide sequence: TGCGCCAGCAGCGAATTGGTTAGTGGGGGGTCAGGAGATACGCAGTATTTT. As protein: CASSELVSGGSGDTQYF.

V is TRBV4-2 and J is TRBJ2-1; TRBD2 matches 9 bases. The CDR3 has 15 residues. Per the germline V gene, CDR1 is LGHNA and CDR2 is YNFKEQ. V dropped 1 base and J dropped 7; count of bases not matched to a gene: 5. The CDR3 loop is CASSQGGSGGNEQFF. CDR3 in DNA: TGTGCCAGCAGCCAAGGAGGTAGCGGGGGTAATGAGCAGTTCTTC.

The rearrangement joins TRBV19 to TRBJ2-5, with 9 bases that match TRBD1. Per germline, CDR1 LNHDA and CDR2 SQIVND (reference sequence). The CDR3 has 14 residues. The V and J ends lost 5 bases and 5 bases, in that order; junction bases with no gene match: 6. The CDR3, as DNA: TGTGCCAGTAGTTACGGACAGGGGTTGGAGACCCAGTACTTC. Its translation: CASSYGQGLETQYF.

This clone was detected once. V is TRBV15 and J is TRBJ2-5; D is perhaps TRBD1 (5 bases). The CDR3 is 16 residues long. V lost 3 bases and J 1 base, leaving 15 bases between the germline ends. CDR1 LNHNV and CDR2 YYDKDF come from the germline V gene (reference sequence). The CDR3 sequence: CATSRVLGASQETQYF. CDR3 nucleotide sequence: TGTGCCACCAGCAGGGTCCTTGGGGCGAGCCAAGAGACCCAGTACTTC. Filled out from reference TRBV15 and TRBJ2-5, the complete variable domain reads DAMVIQNPRYQVTQFGKPVTLSCSQTLNHNVMYWYQQKSSQAPKLLFHYYDKDFNNEADTPDNFQSRRPNTSFCFLDIRSPGLGDTAMYLCATSRVLGASQETQYFGPGTRLLVL.

The chain combines TRBV29-1 with TRBJ2-7, with 9 bases that match TRBD2. This CDR3 is 15 amino acids long. Germline values: CDR1 SQVTM, CDR2 ANQGSEA. The ends lost 6 bases at V and 0 bases at J; junction bases unmatched: 9. The CDR3 sequence: CSVPVSGGSSYEQYF. The DNA for the CDR3 is TGCAGCGTCCCAGTCAGCGGGGGGAGCTCCTACGAGCAGTACTTC.

The J gene is TRBJ1-1, the V gene TRBV19; 7 nucleotides agree with TRBD1. V shed 5 bases and J 0 bases; nucleotides not matched to a gene: 3. Germline V gene sequence: CDR1 LNHDA, CDR2 SQIVND (reference sequence). CDR3 size: 14 residues. The CDR3 DNA follows: TGTGCCAGTAGTTTCAGGGGGATGAACACTGAAGCTTTCTTT. Residues: CASSFRGMNTEAFF.

The chain couples TRBV7-6 to TRBJ1-4; no definite D call. Trimming took 4 bases from V and 12 from J, leaving 18 bases between them. Germline-derived CDR1 and CDR2 are SGHVS and FNYEAQ. This CDR3 has 14 amino acids. CDR3 in amino acids: CASSSEGLIGELFF. The CDR3 nucleotides are TGTGCCAGCAGCTCGGAAGGACTCATTGGGGAACTGTTTTTT.

The table lists this clone with a few counts. The chain links TRBV11-2 to TRBJ1-2; TRBD1 might be the D (5 bases). The CDR3 is made up of 14 amino acids. Trimming removed 6 bases from V and 10 bases from J, with 21 bases in between. Germline V gives CDR1 SGHAT, CDR2 FQNNGV. This CDR3 is CASRRGGWIENYTF. CDR3 DNA sequence: TGTGCCAGCAGACGCGGGGGATGGATAGAGAACTACACCTTC.

Only one count was recorded for this clone. This chain links TRBV7-8 with TRBJ2-1; no reliable D call. CDR3 length: 16 residues. V was shortened by 5 bases and J by 2 bases, with 16 bases between the two germline ends. Germline V CDR1 and CDR2: SGHVS, FQNEAQ. The CDR3 nucleotides are TGTGCCAGCAGCAAGAACCCCGACTGGGCCTACAATGAGCAGTTCTTC. Translating gives CASSKNPDWAYNEQFF.

This clone was detected only a few times. The chain joins TRBV7-8 to TRBJ1-3; D gene uncertain. V lost 0 bases to trimming and J lost 6 bases, with 6 bases between them. CDR1 SGHVS and CDR2 FQNEAQ come from the germline V gene. CDR3 length: 13 residues. The CDR3 DNA follows: TGTGCCAGCAGCTTAGCCGACTTAAACACCATATATTTT. It codes for CASSLADLNTIYF.

V gene TRBV15 combines with J gene TRBJ1-3, with D tentatively TRBD1 (5 bases). Trimming took off 1 base at V and 0 bases at J, with 10 bases between the two ends. Germline CDR1 reads LNHNV; CDR2 reads YYDKDF (reference sequence). This CDR3 contains 16 residues. In DNA form, the CDR3 reads TGTGCCACCAGCAGAGGGACAAGGCTCTCTGGAAACACCATATATTTT. Protein: CATSRGTRLSGNTIYF.

This clone has more than one count but fewer than ten. This rearrangement joins TRBV5-4 to TRBJ1-2; no clear D. V was clipped by 4 bases and J by 1 base, with 17 bases between them. Germline V gene sequence: CDR1 SGHNT, CDR2 YYREEE (reference sequence). The CDR3 runs to 16 residues. This chain's CDR3 is CASSPPISGNNYGYTF. CDR3 nucleotide sequence: TGTGCCAGCAGCCCTCCCATTTCAGGCAATAACTATGGCTACACCTTC.